These 9 T cell receptor beta chains originate from one sample sequenced in a study of beta chain features in type 1 diabetes. The authors reverse transcribed all of the isolated RNA, so sequencing captured expressed TCRB transcripts. Clones were sequenced by immunoSEQ multiplex PCR, and TCRdb holds only the in-frame ones, with some missing. The sample lists 150,000 to 200,000 clones, about 13% seen once, with about 0.66% in the top ten. The sequencing sample was made of central memory CD4+ T cells from blood. These receptors came from a woman under 30 in good health.

V usage is TRBV29-1 and J usage is TRBJ1-2, with D possibly being TRBD1 (5 bases). V was clipped by 3 bases and J by 6 bases, with 14 bases between them. The CDR3 spans 13 residues. CDR1 and CDR2 from the germline V gene are SQVTM and ANQGSEA. The CDR3 loop reads CSVDLGGKDGYTF. CDR3 DNA: TGCAGCGTTGATTTGGGGGGGAAAGATGGCTACACCTTC.

This sequence joins TRBV5-8 and TRBJ1-5; D perhaps matches TRBD1 (6 bases). This CDR3 has 16 residues. Germline CDR1 reads SGHTS; CDR2 reads YDEGEE. V was trimmed by 4 bases and J by 0 bases, leaving 14 bases between them. CDR3 protein: CASSHGQLYSNQPQHF. CDR3 bases: TGTGCCAGCAGCCACGGACAGCTATATAGCAATCAGCCCCAGCATTTT.

This clone was counted only a few times. The chain joins TRBV11-2 to TRBJ1-5, with D maybe TRBD1 (5 bases). The V gene's germline CDR1 is SGHAT and CDR2 FQNNGV. The CDR3 has 15 amino acids. With 3 bases removed from V and 3 bases from J, the gap between germline ends came to 12 bases. The CDR3 nucleotides are TGTGCCAGCAGCTTCGACGGGGGGTACAATCAGCCCCAGCATTTT. Encoded protein: CASSFDGGYNQPQHF.

On this clone: This same CDR3 is encoded by further DNA sequences in the sample. The genes are TRBV27 and TRBJ1-5, with D possibly being TRBD1 (6 bases). The germline CDR1 and CDR2 sequences are MNHEY and SMNVEV (reference sequence). Trimming cost V 1 base and J 4 bases, with 8 bases left between them. The CDR3 contains 14 residues. The CDR3 nucleotides are TGTGCCAGCAGTTTATGGGGGCCGAATCAGCCCCAGCATTTT. It translates to CASSLWGPNQPQHF.

In its sample, this clone was seen a few times. This same CDR3 is encoded by further DNA sequences in the sample. The chain couples TRBV7-9 to TRBJ2-7; D remains ambiguous. This CDR3 comprises 11 residues. CDR1 SEHNR and CDR2 FQNEAQ come from the germline V gene (reference sequence). Trimming took off 4 bases at V and 3 bases at J, with 4 bases between the two ends. CDR3 DNA: TGTGCCAGCAGCTCTTACTACGAGCAGTACTTC. Encoded protein: CASSSYYEQYF.

The chain is built from TRBV30 and TRBJ2-7; 8 bases fit TRBD2. CDR1 is GTSNPN, CDR2 SVGIG, per germline (reference sequence). The CDR3 has 13 amino acids. V shed 0 bases and J 6 bases; nucleotides not matched to a gene: 4. The DNA of the CDR3 is TGTGCCTGGAGTGTCCTTCGGGAGGGCGAGCAGTACTTC. It yields the protein CAWSVLREGEQYF.

V usage is TRBV25-1 and J usage is TRBJ1-1; perhaps TRBD1 as D (6 bases). The CDR3 extends over 14 amino acids. V lost 7 bases to trimming and J lost 0 bases, with 12 bases between them. Germline V gene lookup returns CDR1 MGHDK and CDR2 SYGVNS. CDR3 in DNA: TGTGCCAGCAAAGTAGGGACACTGAACACTGAAGCTTTCTTT. Amino acids: CASKVGTLNTEAFF.

In this sample, this clone turned up a few times. The genes are TRBV4-1 and TRBJ1-4, with TRBD1 matching over 7 bases. Per the germline V gene, CDR1 is MGHRA and CDR2 is YSYEKL. This CDR3 is 17 amino acids long. Germline trimming cut 1 base from V and 5 bases from J; bases unmatched to any gene: 10. The CDR3 DNA follows: TGCGCCAGCAGCCAAGCCGGCTTACCGGGACAGAATGAAAAACTGTTTTTT. It yields the protein CASSQAGLPGQNEKLFF.

This clone showed up just a few times. This chain joins TRBV7-3 and TRBJ2-1, with a tentative D call TRBD2 (6 bases). Germline V lookup: CDR1 SGHTA, CDR2 FQGTGA. The V and J ends lost 0 bases and 3 bases respectively, with 9 bases between them. The CDR3 totals 15 residues. As DNA, the CDR3 is TGTGCCAGCAGCTTAACTAGCGGAAACTACAATGAGCAGTTCTTC. This codes for CASSLTSGNYNEQFF.